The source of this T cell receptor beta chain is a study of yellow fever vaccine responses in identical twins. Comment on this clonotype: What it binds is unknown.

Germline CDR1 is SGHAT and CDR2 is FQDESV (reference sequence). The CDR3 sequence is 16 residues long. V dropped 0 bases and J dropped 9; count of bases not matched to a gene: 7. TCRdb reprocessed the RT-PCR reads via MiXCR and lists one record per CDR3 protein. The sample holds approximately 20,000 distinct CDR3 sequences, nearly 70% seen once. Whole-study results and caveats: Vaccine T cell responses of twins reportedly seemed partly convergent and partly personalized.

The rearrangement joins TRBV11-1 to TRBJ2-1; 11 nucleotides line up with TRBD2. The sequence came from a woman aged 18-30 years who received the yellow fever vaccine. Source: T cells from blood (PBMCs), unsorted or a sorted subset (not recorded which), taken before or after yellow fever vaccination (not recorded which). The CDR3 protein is CASSLARSGRAGEQFF. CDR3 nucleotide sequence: TGTGCCAGCAGCTTAGCGCGTAGCGGGAGGGCCGGTGAGCAGTTCTTC.